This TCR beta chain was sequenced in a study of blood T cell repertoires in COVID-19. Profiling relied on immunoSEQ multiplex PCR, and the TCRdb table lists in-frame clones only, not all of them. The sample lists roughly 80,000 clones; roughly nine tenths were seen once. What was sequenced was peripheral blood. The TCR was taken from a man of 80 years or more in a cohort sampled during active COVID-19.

CDR3 coding DNA: TGCGCCAGCAGCAGCGGAACAGGGGGCTACGAGCAGTACTTC. Translating gives CASSSGTGGYEQYF. The V and J genes are TRBV5-1 and TRBJ2-7; 8 nucleotides agree with TRBD1. Germline CDR1 is SGHRS and CDR2 is YFSETQ. J lost 3 bases, V lost 4 bases, and 6 bases had no gene match. This CDR3 contains 14 residues.